Listed below are T cell receptor beta chains from one sample, sequenced in a study of cytomegalovirus exposure and HLA in healthy donors. The data were produced by immunoSEQ multiplex PCR, yet TCRdb's version contains in-frame clones alone and is incomplete. The sample holds around 130,000 clones, about 8.5% seen once. The sample comprised PBMCs. Source of these receptors: a man aged 40-50 years in good health and CMV-seronegative. The CDR3 runs from the conserved cysteine through the conserved F or W. D genes are given only for firm matches. Clone size is stated in some rows and not others, as once, few, many or a class when expanded.

v_call: TRBV14
clone_size: .
d_call: .
j_call: TRBJ2-2
cdr3_aa: CASSQFQNTGELFF
cdr3_nt: TGTGCCAGCAGCCAATTTCAGAACACCGGGGAGCTGTTTTTT

v_call: TRBV2
clone_size: few
d_call: TRBD1
j_call: TRBJ1-2
cdr3_aa: CASSDQGEAINYGYTF
cdr3_nt: TGTGCCAGCAGTGACCAGGGGGAGGCTATTAACTATGGCTACACCTTC

v_call: TRBV10-3
clone_size: .
d_call: TRBD1
j_call: TRBJ1-1
cdr3_aa: CAITRTGGSTEAFF
cdr3_nt: TGTGCCATCACCCGGACAGGGGGCAGCACTGAAGCTTTCTTT

v_call: TRBV2
clone_size: .
d_call: TRBD2
j_call: TRBJ2-5
cdr3_aa: CASSEERTSGETQYF
cdr3_nt: TGTGCCAGCAGTGAAGAGAGGACTAGCGGGGAGACCCAGTACTTC

v_call: TRBV5-4
clone_size: many
d_call: .
j_call: TRBJ1-6
cdr3_aa: CASSPTPTSSYNSPLHF
cdr3_nt: TGTGCCAGCAGCCCGACCCCGACAAGCTCCTATAATTCACCCCTCCACTTT

v_call: TRBV7-9
clone_size: few
d_call: .
j_call: TRBJ2-5
cdr3_aa: CASSTRSLLETQYF
cdr3_nt: TGTGCCAGCAGCACCCGGAGCCTCCTAGAGACCCAGTACTTC

v_call: TRBV28
clone_size: many
d_call: TRBD2
j_call: TRBJ2-1
cdr3_aa: CASSLSGLRGTYNEQFF
cdr3_nt: TGTGCCAGCAGTTTATCGGGTTTGCGGGGGACTTACAATGAGCAGTTCTTC

v_call: TRBV2
clone_size: .
d_call: .
j_call: TRBJ1-5
cdr3_aa: CASSRYSYSNQPQHF
cdr3_nt: TGTGCCAGCAGCCGATACTCATATAGCAATCAGCCCCAGCATTTT

v_call: TRBV30
clone_size: .
d_call: .
j_call: TRBJ2-7
cdr3_aa: CAWTSRLGPYEQYF
cdr3_nt: TGTGCCTGGACTTCACGACTCGGCCCCTACGAGCAGTACTTC

v_call: TRBV9
clone_size: few
d_call: .
j_call: TRBJ2-6
cdr3_aa: CASSLSKLFSGANVLTF
cdr3_nt: TGTGCCAGCAGCTTGAGTAAACTGTTCTCTGGGGCCAACGTCCTGACTTTC

v_call: TRBV6-5
clone_size: many
d_call: .
j_call: TRBJ2-7
cdr3_aa: CATQRDGTSVNEQYF
cdr3_nt: TGTGCCACACAGAGGGACGGGACATCGGTCAACGAGCAGTACTTC

v_call: TRBV7-2
clone_size: few
d_call: TRBD2
j_call: TRBJ2-3
cdr3_aa: CASSSPSGGYTQYF
cdr3_nt: TGTGCCAGCAGCTCCCCTAGCGGGGGCTATACGCAGTATTTT

v_call: TRBV7-2
clone_size: once
d_call: TRBD2
j_call: TRBJ2-5
cdr3_aa: CASSLGSGGAGETQYF
cdr3_nt: TGTGCCAGCAGCTTAGGTAGCGGGGGGGCCGGGGAGACCCAGTACTTC

v_call: TRBV10-3
clone_size: few
d_call: .
j_call: TRBJ2-5
cdr3_aa: CAISGAISQETQYF
cdr3_nt: TGTGCCATCAGTGGGGCGATTTCCCAAGAGACCCAGTACTTC